The next 21 T cell receptor beta chains were all read from a single sample in a study of blood T cell repertoires in COVID-19. TCRdb's copy holds only in-frame clones and misses some; the assay was immunoSEQ multiplex PCR. The repertoire has about 220,000 clones, 80% to 85% of them found once; the top ten carry 15% to 20%. The specimen was peripheral blood. The receptor set was obtained from a man aged 25 to 40 with active or convalescent COVID-19.

The gene calls are TRBV5-1 and TRBJ2-1; TRBD1 or TRBD2 may be the D gene (5 bases each). The CDR3 runs to 12 residues. V gave up 4 bases and J gave up 12 bases, with 14 bases separating them. Germline V gives CDR1 SGHRS, CDR2 YFSETQ. The CDR3 sequence is CASSVDWGGQFF. The CDR3 bases are TGCGCCAGCAGCGTGGACTGGGGCGGGCAGTTCTTC.

The genes are TRBV11-2 and TRBJ1-1, with 9 nucleotides matching TRBD1. Trimming at V came to 1 base and at J to 8 bases, leaving 2 bases not matched to a gene. Germline V gene data show CDR1 as SGHAT and CDR2 as FQNNGV. The CDR3 runs 13 residues. CDR3 DNA: TGTGCCAGCAGCTTAGGGACAGGGGTCGAAGCTTTCTTT. Its protein is CASSLGTGVEAFF.

This chain connects TRBV7-2 to TRBJ1-3; 9 bases line up with TRBD1. V shed 4 bases and J 4 bases; nucleotides not matched to a gene: 5. The CDR3 runs 15 residues. Germline V gene lookup returns CDR1 SGHTA and CDR2 FQGNSA. Here the CDR3 reads CASSSNRGQGNTIYF. CDR3 in DNA: TGTGCCAGCAGCTCAAACAGGGGGCAAGGAAACACCATATATTTT.

CDR3 sequence (DNA): TGCGCCAGCAGCCTAGGAGCGAACACTGAAGCTTTCTTT. Its translation: CASSLGANTEAFF. The gene calls are TRBV4-1 and TRBJ1-1; D not resolved. V was trimmed by 4 bases and J by 1 base, leaving 7 bases between them. The germline CDR1 and CDR2 sequences are MGHRA and YSYEKL. The CDR3 is made up of 13 amino acids.

The V call is TRBV3-1 (or the pseudogene TRBV3-2), the J call TRBJ1-2; perhaps TRBD1 as D (5 bases). V shed 4 bases and J shed 5 bases, with 17 bases lying between them. The germline CDR1 and CDR2 sequences are LGHDT and YNNKEL (reference sequence). The CDR3 extends over 15 amino acids. The CDR3 bases are TGTGCCAGCAGCCCCCTGGGGCAGGGAGGGTATGGCTACACCTTC. It codes for CASSPLGQGGYGYTF.

This clone is classed as medium-sized. The chain joins TRBV18 to TRBJ1-4; no firm D call. The CDR3 is made up of 15 amino acids. CDR1 and CDR2 from the germline V gene are KGHSH and LQKENI. V was trimmed by 6 bases and J by 7 bases, leaving 18 bases between them. The CDR3 DNA sequence: TGTGCCAGCTCGGTTGGGCCGGGGATTAGTGAAAAACTGTTTTTT. Translated: CASSVGPGISEKLFF.

This clone has a handful of counts. The CDR3 here is CATSSGTGNTGELFF. CDR3 bases: TGTGCCACCAGCAGCGGGACAGGGAACACCGGGGAGCTGTTTTTT. This chain connects TRBV15 to TRBJ2-2; 8 bases are a match to TRBD1. The J segment lost 1 base and the V segment lost 3 bases, leaving 1 base of the junction unmatched. The CDR3 has 15 residues. From germline, CDR1 is LNHNV and CDR2 YYDKDF (reference sequence).

V and J are TRBV7-2 and TRBJ2-3; D may be TRBD2 (5 bases). Between the trimmed V and J ends, which lost 5 bases and 3 bases, there was a span of 12 bases. CDR3 length: 14 amino acids. Germline V gene lookup returns CDR1 SGHTA and CDR2 FQGNSA. The CDR3 protein is CASSSARGTDTQYF. In DNA, the CDR3 is TGTGCCAGCAGCAGTGCTCGGGGAACAGATACGCAGTATTTT.

In nucleotides, the CDR3 is TGTGCCAGCGTGGAGGGGCGGGCAGATACGCAGTATTTT. This translates into CASVEGRADTQYF. This chain links TRBV7-8 with TRBJ2-3; D possibly corresponds to TRBD2 (6 bases). The ends were cut back, 8 bases at V and 4 bases at J, with 13 bases in the middle. The V gene's germline CDR1 is SGHVS and CDR2 FQNEAQ. CDR3 size: 13 residues.

The chain uses TRBV13 and TRBJ2-3; no clear D. The V and J ends lost 2 bases and 6 bases respectively, with 9 bases between them. Germline CDR1 reads PRHDT; CDR2 reads FYEKMQ (reference sequence). This CDR3 spans 13 amino acids. Written as DNA, the CDR3 is TGTGCCAGCAGCTTATCTACCTCGGATACGCAGTATTTT. Encoded protein: CASSLSTSDTQYF.

The gene calls are TRBV5-6 and TRBJ1-6, with D uncertain. CDR1 is SGHDT and CDR2 is YYEEEE in the germline V gene. CDR3 length: 14 residues. Trimming cost V 0 bases and J 6 bases, with 7 bases left between them. CDR3 DNA sequence: TGTGCCAGCAGCTTGGGACTTTTTAATTCACCCCTCCACTTT. Translated: CASSLGLFNSPLHF.

This chain joins TRBV9 and TRBJ1-2; 8 bases fit TRBD1. The CDR3 has 16 amino acids. Germline V gene data show CDR1 as SGDLS and CDR2 as YYNGEE. V gave up 6 bases and J gave up 2 bases; unmatched junction bases: 12. The CDR3 DNA sequence: TGTGCCAGCACCAAGAACCCGGGACAGGAAAACTATGGCTACACCTTC. Translating gives CASTKNPGQENYGYTF. Combining the CDR3 with reference TRBV9 and TRBJ1-2 gives the whole variable domain DSGVTQTPKHLITATGQRVTLRCSPRSGDLSVYWYQQSLDQGLQFLIQYYNGEERAKGNILERFSAQQFPDLHSELNLSSLELGDSALYFCASTKNPGQENYGYTFGSGTRLTVV.

This clone was observed a single time. J is TRBJ1-5 and V is TRBV28; the D is unclear. Trimming left V 6 bases short and J 7 bases short, with 16 bases between. Germline values: CDR1 MDHEN, CDR2 SYDVKM. The CDR3 totals 14 residues. CDR3 sequence: CASSTGSEKQPQHF. The CDR3 bases are TGTGCCAGCAGCACCGGGTCAGAGAAGCAGCCCCAGCATTTT.

The J gene is TRBJ1-4, the V gene TRBV7-9; perhaps TRBD1 as D (5 bases). V was pared by 5 bases and J by 0 bases, with 10 bases between. CDR3 length: 15 residues. Germline V gene sequence: CDR1 SEHNR, CDR2 FQNEAQ (reference sequence). The CDR3 protein is CASSTTGATNEKLFF. CDR3 sequence (DNA): TGTGCCAGCAGCACAACAGGCGCAACTAATGAAAAACTGTTTTTT.

V gene TRBV5-1 combines with J gene TRBJ1-2; D gene uncertain. Germline values: CDR1 SGHRS, CDR2 YFSETQ. This CDR3 contains 13 residues. Trimming cost V 1 base and J 7 bases, with 11 bases left between them. The chain's CDR3 is CASSLLGEAGYTF. Written as DNA, the CDR3 is TGCGCCAGCAGCTTGTTGGGTGAGGCTGGCTACACCTTC.

The V gene is TRBV6-5, the J gene TRBJ2-1; a possible D gene is TRBD2 (6 bases). The CDR3 spans 15 residues. Per germline, CDR1 MNHEY and CDR2 SVGAGI. Trimming stripped 2 bases from V and 0 bases from J, with 8 bases between. Here the CDR3 DNA reads TGTGCCAGCAGTTACGACGGGAGCTCCTACAATGAGCAGTTCTTC. It translates to CASSYDGSSYNEQFF.

This chain links TRBV6-4 with TRBJ1-6; D remains unclear. Germline V gene lookup returns CDR1 MRHNA and CDR2 SNTAGT. CDR3 length equals 14 residues. V gave up 5 bases and J gave up 0 bases, with 5 bases separating them. As DNA, the CDR3 is TGTGCCAGCAGTCGCAGCTCCTATAATTCACCCCTCCACTTT. Protein: CASSRSSYNSPLHF.

The rearrangement joins TRBV19 to TRBJ1-4; no definite D call. Germline V lookup: CDR1 LNHDA, CDR2 SQIVND (reference sequence). CDR3 length: 11 amino acids. The ends were cut back, 6 bases at V and 11 bases at J, with 10 bases in the middle. CDR3 sequence (DNA): TGTGCCAGTAGCGCCGGAGGGAAACTGTTTTTT. Residues: CASSAGGKLFF.

The chain uses TRBV7-9 and TRBJ1-2; 7 positions match TRBD1. This CDR3 contains 16 residues. V lost 4 bases to trimming and J lost 4 bases; unmatched junction nucleotides: 12. From germline, CDR1 is SEHNR and CDR2 FQNEAQ (reference sequence). This chain's CDR3 is CASSSPTGFIGYGYTF. The CDR3 DNA is TGTGCCAGCAGCTCCCCGACAGGGTTCATCGGCTATGGCTACACCTTC.

The V call is TRBV2, the J call TRBJ1-4; no firm D call. CDR3 size: 16 residues. Trimming left V 6 bases short and J 0 bases short, with 14 bases between. Germline V gives CDR1 SNHLY, CDR2 FYNNEI. CDR3 loop: CASRHGRTTTNEKLFF. The CDR3, as DNA: TGTGCCAGCAGGCACGGGAGGACGACAACTAATGAAAAACTGTTTTTT.

The chain carries TRBV7-9 and TRBJ1-6; D is unresolved. V lost 1 base and J lost 7, with 14 bases in between. Germline V gene data show CDR1 as SEHNR and CDR2 as FQNEAQ (reference sequence). CDR3 length equals 16 residues. CDR3: CASSLGMGQGNSPLHF. The CDR3 DNA sequence: TGTGCCAGCAGCTTAGGTATGGGCCAAGGCAATTCACCCCTCCACTTT.